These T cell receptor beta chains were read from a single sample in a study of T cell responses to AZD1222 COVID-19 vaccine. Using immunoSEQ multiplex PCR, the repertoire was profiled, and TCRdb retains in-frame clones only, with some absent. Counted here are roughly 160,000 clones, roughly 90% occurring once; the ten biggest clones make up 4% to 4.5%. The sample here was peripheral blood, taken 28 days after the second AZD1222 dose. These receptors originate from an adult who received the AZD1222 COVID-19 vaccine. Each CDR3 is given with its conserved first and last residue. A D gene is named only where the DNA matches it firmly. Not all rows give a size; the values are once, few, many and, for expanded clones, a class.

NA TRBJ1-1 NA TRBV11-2 CASSPLGGQGTEAFF TGTGCCAGCAGCCCCTTGGGGGGCCAGGGCACTGAAGCTTTCTTT
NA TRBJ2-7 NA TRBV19 CASSIDSSYEQYF TGTGCCAGTAGTATTGACAGCTCCTACGAGCAGTACTTC
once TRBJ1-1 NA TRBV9 CASSVKAMNTEAFF TGTGCCAGCAGCGTGAAGGCCATGAACACTGAAGCTTTCTTT
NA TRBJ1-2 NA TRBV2 CASSRRDLYGYTF TGTGCCAGCAGTCGCCGGGACCTCTATGGCTACACCTTC
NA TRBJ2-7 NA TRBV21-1 CASVVTHEQYF TGTGCCAGCGTCGTTACCCACGAGCAGTACTTC
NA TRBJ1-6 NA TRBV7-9 CASTNFPGANSPLHF TGTGCCAGCACCAATTTTCCAGGGGCGAATTCACCCCTCCACTTT
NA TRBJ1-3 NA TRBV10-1 CASSERGAAGNTIYF TGCGCCAGCAGTGAGCGGGGGGCCGCTGGAAACACCATATATTTT
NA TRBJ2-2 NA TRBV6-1 CASSERGSVGTNTGELFF TGTGCCAGCAGTGAAAGAGGGTCCGTGGGCACGAACACCGGGGAGCTGTTTTTT
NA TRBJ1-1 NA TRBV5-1 CASSFWPLVEAFF TGCGCCAGCAGCTTTTGGCCGTTGGTTGAAGCTTTCTTT
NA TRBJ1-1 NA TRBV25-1 CASSELTADTEAFF TGTGCCAGCAGTGAATTAACTGCAGACACTGAAGCTTTCTTT
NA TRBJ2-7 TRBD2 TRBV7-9 CASSLSGGTYEQYF TGTGCCAGCAGCTTAAGCGGGGGAACCTACGAGCAGTACTTC
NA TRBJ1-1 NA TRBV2 CASSMGRLNTEAFF TGTGCCAGCAGTATGGGCCGTTTGAACACTGAAGCTTTCTTT
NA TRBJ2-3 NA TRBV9 CASSPYGTDTQYF TGTGCCAGCAGCCCTTATGGCACAGATACGCAGTATTTT
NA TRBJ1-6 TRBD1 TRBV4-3 CASSQEGANSPLHF TGCGCCAGCAGCCAGGAGGGGGCTAATTCACCCCTCCACTTT
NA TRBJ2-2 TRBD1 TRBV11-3 CASSSLDRGGTGELFF TGTGCCAGCAGCTCCCTGGACAGGGGAGGGACCGGGGAGCTGTTTTTT
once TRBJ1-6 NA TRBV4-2 CASSQASEARGSPLHF TGTGCCAGCAGCCAAGCGTCTGAGGCTCGTGGTTCACCCCTCCACTTT
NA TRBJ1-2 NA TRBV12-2 CASRLGRGQVGYTF TGTGCAAGTCGCTTAGGGCGGGGGCAAGTTGGCTACACCTTC
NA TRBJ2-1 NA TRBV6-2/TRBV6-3 CASSYGSGSYNEQFF TGTGCCAGCAGTTACGGTTCAGGGTCCTACAATGAGCAGTTCTTC
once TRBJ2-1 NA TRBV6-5 CACLEWGYNEQFF TGTGCCTGCCTTGAGTGGGGTTACAATGAGCAGTTCTTC
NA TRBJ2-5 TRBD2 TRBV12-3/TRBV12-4 CASSFGTKETQYF TGTGCCAGCAGTTTCGGGACTAAAGAGACCCAGTACTTC
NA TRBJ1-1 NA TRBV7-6 CASSLVNSMNTEAFF TGTGCCAGCAGCTTAGTAAACAGCATGAACACTGAAGCTTTCTTT
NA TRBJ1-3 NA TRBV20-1 CSASVRGRGSGNTIYF TGCAGTGCTAGTGTACGGGGGAGGGGTTCTGGAAACACCATATATTTT
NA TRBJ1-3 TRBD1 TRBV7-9 CASSLDAKMGQGVHTIYF TGTGCCAGCAGCCTAGATGCCAAGATGGGACAGGGGGTACACACCATATATTTT
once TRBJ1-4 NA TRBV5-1 CASSSRATNEKLFF TGCGCCAGCAGCTCCCGGGCTACTAATGAAAAACTGTTTTTT
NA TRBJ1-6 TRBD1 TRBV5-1 CASSFGTATGAPLHF TGCGCCAGCAGCTTCGGGACAGCCACTGGGGCACCCCTCCACTTT
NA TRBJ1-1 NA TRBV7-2 CASSFYSRNTEAFF TGTGCCAGCAGCTTCTACAGCCGGAACACTGAAGCTTTCTTT
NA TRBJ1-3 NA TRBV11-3 CASSLGNTIYF TGTGCCAGCAGCTTAGGAAACACCATATATTTT
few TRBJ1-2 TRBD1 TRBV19 CATRTGNAYGYTF TGTGCCACCAGGACAGGGAATGCGTATGGCTACACCTTC